A single sample gave rise to the 14 T cell receptor beta chains below, sequenced in a study of blood T cell repertoires in COVID-19. Assay: immunoSEQ multiplex PCR; the TCRdb copy retains only in-frame clones and omits some. There are some 380,000 clones in the sample; approximately 85% occur only once, and roughly 2% lies in the top ten. Specimen: PBMCs or T cells enriched from blood (not recorded which). These TCRs come from a woman aged 40 to 50 with acute COVID-19.

The chain is built from TRBV6-5 and TRBJ2-7, with TRBD1 as a possible D gene (5 bases). V was trimmed by 8 bases and J by 3 bases, leaving 14 bases between them. This CDR3 contains 13 residues. Per the germline V gene, CDR1 is MNHEY and CDR2 is SVGAGI. CDR3: CASGTTDFYEQYF. The DNA of the CDR3 is TGTGCCAGCGGAACGACAGATTTCTACGAGCAGTACTTC.

This CDR3 is CASREPTGGNQPQHF. The DNA of the CDR3 is TGTGCCAGCAGGGAACCTACAGGGGGCAATCAGCCCCAGCATTTT. This chain connects TRBV2 to TRBJ1-5; 7 nucleotides align to TRBD1. V shed 6 bases and J 2 bases; nucleotides not matched to a gene: 7. The CDR3 has 15 amino acids. Germline lookup yields CDR1 SNHLY and CDR2 FYNNEI.

The V call is TRBV4-2, the J call TRBJ1-3, with 11 bases matching TRBD1. The CDR3 extends over 17 amino acids. V dropped 6 bases and J dropped 0; count of bases not matched to a gene: 7. The germline gives CDR1 LGHNA, CDR2 YNFKEQ. DNA for the CDR3: TGTGCCAGCAGACCGAGGACAGGGGGCAACTCTGGAAACACCATATATTTT. It encodes CASRPRTGGNSGNTIYF.

This sequence joins TRBV25-1 and TRBJ1-2, with no clear D. CDR3 size: 14 residues. Looked up from germline, CDR1 is MGHDK and CDR2 is SYGVNS. V was trimmed by 5 bases and J by 0 bases, leaving 10 bases between them. For the CDR3, the DNA is TGTGCCAGCAGTAGAGGCCATTCTAACTATGGCTACACCTTC. Amino acids: CASSRGHSNYGYTF.

This chain connects TRBV2 to TRBJ2-1; possible D gene TRBD2, 6 bases. This CDR3 has 16 residues. V was cut by 8 bases and J by 6 bases, with 23 bases left in between. Germline V gene sequence: CDR1 SNHLY, CDR2 FYNNEI. CDR3 sequence: CASPVRWGESFNEQFF. The CDR3 coding sequence is TGTGCCAGCCCGGTGCGGTGGGGGGAGAGCTTCAATGAGCAGTTCTTC.

This clone came up once. The chain employs TRBV9 and TRBJ1-5, with D possibly being TRBD1 (5 bases). Per the germline V gene, CDR1 is SGDLS and CDR2 is YYNGEE. The CDR3 has 15 amino acids. V was cut by 3 bases and J by 6 bases, with 16 bases left in between. CDR3 loop: CASSGGHLKGQPQHF. The CDR3 DNA reads as TGTGCCAGCAGCGGAGGACATCTCAAAGGTCAGCCCCAGCATTTT.

The V call is TRBV5-1, the J call TRBJ2-1; 7 bases match TRBD2. After removal of 4 bases from V and 3 bases from J, the junction contained 7 bases not matched to a gene. CDR1 and CDR2 (germline): SGHRS, YFSETQ. There are 15 residues in the CDR3. CDR3 nucleotides: TGCGCCAGCAGCCCGCCGGGACTAATCTACAATGAGCAGTTCTTC. It translates to CASSPPGLIYNEQFF.

The V and J genes are TRBV12-5 and TRBJ2-1, with D possibly TRBD2 on 5 matching bases. V dropped 0 bases and J dropped 12 bases, with 9 bases sitting between them. CDR3 length equals 12 residues. Looked up from germline, CDR1 is LGHNT and CDR2 is FRNRAP. In nucleotides, the CDR3 is TGTGCTAGTGGTTTGGTGAAAGGAGGGCAGTTCTTC. Encoded protein: CASGLVKGGQFF. Full variable domain (rest looked up from reference TRBV12-5 and TRBJ2-1): DARVTQTPRHKVTEMGQEVTMRCQPILGHNTVFWYRQTMMQGLELLAYFRNRAPLDDSGMPKDRFSAEMPDATLATLKIQPSEPRDSAVYFCASGLVKGGQFFGPGTRLTVL.

The table lists this clone with a few counts. The chain couples TRBV7-9 to TRBJ2-3; no clear D gene. Germline V gives CDR1 SEHNR, CDR2 FQNEAQ (reference sequence). This CDR3 is 11 amino acids long. V dropped 4 bases and J dropped 5 bases, with 4 bases sitting between them. For the CDR3, the DNA is TGTGCCAGCAGCTCGGTAGATACGCAGTATTTT. Protein: CASSSVDTQYF.

The V and J genes are TRBV3-1 (or the pseudogene TRBV3-2) and TRBJ1-6, with no clear D. Germline CDR1 LGHDT, CDR2 YNNKEL (reference sequence). Trimming took off 2 bases at V and 7 bases at J, with 9 bases between the two ends. The CDR3 is 14 amino acids. This chain's CDR3 is CASSQQQPNSPLHF. The DNA for the CDR3 is TGTGCCAGCAGCCAACAACAGCCGAATTCACCCCTCCACTTT.

The V call is TRBV5-4, the J call TRBJ1-6, with D unresolved. CDR1 is SGHNT and CDR2 is YYREEE in the germline V gene (reference sequence). V shed 3 bases and J shed 4 bases, with 23 bases lying between them. This CDR3 comprises 19 residues. The CDR3, as DNA: TGTGCCAGCAGCTCGGGGTCGGTCCTGCCTTTTATATATAATTCACCCCTCCACTTT. It translates to CASSSGSVLPFIYNSPLHF.

This clone was found once. Other DNA sequences within the sample encode an identical CDR3. This chain joins TRBV3-1 (or the pseudogene TRBV3-2) and TRBJ1-1, with TRBD1 identical over 7 bases. Germline V gene sequence: CDR1 LGHDT, CDR2 YNNKEL (reference sequence). J was trimmed by 3 bases and V by 4 bases; bases with no gene match: 2. The CDR3 spans 13 residues. The CDR3 region is CASSLTGDTEAFF. CDR3 bases: TGTGCCAGCAGCCTTACAGGGGACACTGAAGCTTTCTTT.

V and J are TRBV19 and TRBJ1-2, with 7 nucleotides matching TRBD1. V dropped 3 bases and J dropped 1; count of bases not matched to a gene: 5. The CDR3 totals 15 residues. Germline CDR1 reads LNHDA; CDR2 reads SQIVND (reference sequence). CDR3 bases: TGTGCCAGTAGTATGGGGGACAGCTTTAACTATGGCTACACCTTC. As protein: CASSMGDSFNYGYTF.

This clone was observed a handful of times. The genes are TRBV5-1 and TRBJ2-2, with 7 bases identical to TRBD2. V trimming: 4 bases; J trimming: 4 bases; junction bases outside the gene matches: 10. The CDR3 is made up of 16 amino acids. Germline CDR1 reads SGHRS; CDR2 reads YFSETQ. CDR3 coding DNA: TGCGCCAGCAGCGCACAGCTAGCGGCGGGCACCGGGGAGCTGTTTTTT. Translating gives CASSAQLAAGTGELFF.